This T cell receptor (beta chain) was captured in a study of T cell clones after liver transplantation. Assay: immunoSEQ multiplex PCR; the TCRdb copy retains only in-frame clones and omits some. Among over 100,000 clones listed, around four fifths were seen once. The CDR3 runs to 19 residues. Unstimulated PBMCs were sorted into CD3+CD4+ and CD3+CD8+ populations. This receptor was identified in a human donor who received a liver transplant. Material: CD4+ T cells from blood, obtained before liver transplant. This sequence joins TRBV12-1 and TRBJ1-2; the DNA was not compared with TRBD1, the D call given in the table. TRBV12-1 is a pseudogene segment. CDR3 protein: CASNLGGTYHRGLKYGYTF. The CDR3 nucleotides read TGTGCCAGCAACCTAGGAGGCACTTATCACAGGGGGCTGAAGTATGGCTACACCTTC.